The following is a T cell receptor beta chain sequence with its context. Its antigen is not identified. It was by quantitative 5'-RACE with molecular barcodes that TCR beta libraries were made. TCRdb analysed the 5' RACE reads with MiXCR anew, one entry per CDR3 protein. This table has about 23,000 distinct CDR3 sequences, approximately 16% appearing once. The data originate from a study of CD8 T cells in ankylosing spondylitis. Whole-study findings and limits: Reports of some motif variants in reactive arthritis synovial fluid and blood predate this one.

Germline V gene lookup returns CDR1 LGHNA and CDR2 YSLEER. The CDR3 has 17 amino acids. Germline trimming cut 1 base from V and 4 bases from J; bases unmatched to any gene: 5. V is TRBV4-3 and J is TRBJ2-1; 12 nucleotides match TRBD2. The sequenced material came from blood. The sequence derives from a male donor with ankylosing spondylitis or in good health (not recorded which). The CDR3 protein is CASSQAPSGGAYNEQFF. DNA of the CDR3: TGCGCCAGCAGCCAAGCGCCTAGCGGGGGGGCGTACAATGAGCAGTTCTTC.